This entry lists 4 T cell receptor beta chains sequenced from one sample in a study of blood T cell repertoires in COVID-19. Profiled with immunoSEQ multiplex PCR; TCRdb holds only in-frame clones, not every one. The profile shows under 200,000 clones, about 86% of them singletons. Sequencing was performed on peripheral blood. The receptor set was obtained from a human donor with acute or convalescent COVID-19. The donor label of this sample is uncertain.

CDR3 amino acids: CASSGIGTDLTGGYTF. CDR3 coding DNA: TGTGCCAGCAGTGGTATTGGGACAGACCTAACGGGTGGCTACACCTTC. The V gene is TRBV6-1, the J gene TRBJ1-2, with TRBD1 identical over 7 bases. Germline lookup yields CDR1 MNHNS and CDR2 SASEGT. The junction had 15 bases not matched to a gene; V was cut back by 4 bases and J by 7 bases. The CDR3 totals 16 residues.

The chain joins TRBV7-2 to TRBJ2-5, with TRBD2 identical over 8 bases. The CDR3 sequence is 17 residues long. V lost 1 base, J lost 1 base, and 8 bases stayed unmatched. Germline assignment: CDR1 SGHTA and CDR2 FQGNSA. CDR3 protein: CASSLGGGAGVQETQYF. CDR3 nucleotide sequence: TGTGCCAGCAGCTTAGGGGGAGGAGCGGGAGTCCAAGAGACCCAGTACTTC.

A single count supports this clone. In nucleotides, the CDR3 is TGTGCCGGAAATCAGCGGAGCGAGACTGAAGCTTTCTTT. Translated: CAGNQRSETEAFF. The gene calls are TRBV2 and TRBJ1-1; D is undetermined. There are 13 residues in the CDR3. CDR1 and CDR2 (germline): SNHLY, FYNNEI. Between the trimmed V and J ends, which lost 11 bases and 5 bases, there was a span of 18 bases. The whole variable domain, remainder taken from reference TRBV2 and TRBJ1-1, is EPEVTQTPSHQVTQMGQEVILRCVPISNHLYFYWYRQILGQKVEFLVSFYNNEISEKSEIFDDQFSVERPDGSNFTLKIRSTKLEDSAMYFCAGNQRSETEAFFGQGTRLTVV.

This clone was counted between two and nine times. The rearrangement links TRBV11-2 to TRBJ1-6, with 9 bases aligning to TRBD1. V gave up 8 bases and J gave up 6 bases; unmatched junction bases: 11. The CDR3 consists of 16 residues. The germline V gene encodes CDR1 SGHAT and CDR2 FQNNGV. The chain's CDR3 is CASGQLQGAGNSPLHF. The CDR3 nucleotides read TGTGCCAGCGGGCAATTACAGGGGGCCGGTAATTCACCCCTCCACTTT.